Described below is a single T cell receptor beta chain sequence and its context. Antigen: not known. TCRdb re-analysed the 5' RACE reads in MiXCR, keeping a single row per CDR3 protein. The sample contains roughly 140,000 distinct CDR3 sequences, 14% to 15% of which appear only once. The data originate from a study of T-cell memory formation after mild COVID-19. Whole-study results and caveats: Researchers found some responding clones in pre-infection memory, a sign that cross-reactive memory joined. Contracting clones localized mainly to CM and EM when CD4+ and mainly to EMRA when CD8+. Clones contracting day 15 to 85 were balanced CD4/CD8; later expanders leaned CD4+.

This CDR3 spans 16 amino acids. Germline V gene data show CDR1 as SGDLS and CDR2 as YYNGEE. Trimming cost V 0 bases and J 0 bases, with 10 bases left between them. The sample comprised PBMCs or a T cell subset sorted from them (not recorded which). The TCR comes from an adult woman who had mild COVID-19 (a few samples of this study predate the infection). Cell type and time point are not known. The chain combines TRBV9 with TRBJ2-1, with D possibly matching TRBD2 (5 bases). In nucleotides, the CDR3 is TGTGCCAGCAGCGTAGCTGGGGAGAGCTCCTACAATGAGCAGTTCTTC. Protein: CASSVAGESSYNEQFF.